A selection of T cell receptor beta chains follows, all from one sample in a study of cytomegalovirus exposure and HLA in healthy donors. Some clones are missing from TCRdb's copy, which holds only in-frame ones; the method was immunoSEQ multiplex PCR. The data contain some 96,000 clones, 60% to 80% of them singletons. Sample: PBMCs. These receptors were obtained from a woman aged 55-69 years in good health and CMV-seropositive. The CDR3 runs from the conserved cysteine through the conserved F or W. D genes are given only for firm matches. Only some rows state a clone size, as once, few, many or a class for expanded clones.

>TRBD1|TRBJ1-3|few|TRBV6-5
CASSGGQGRNTIYF
TGTGCCAGCAGTGGGGGACAGGGCAGAAACACCATATATTTT
>.|TRBJ2-1|.|TRBV27
CASSRGRGSSYNEQFF
TGTGCCAGCAGCCGGGGGCGGGGGAGCTCCTACAATGAGCAGTTCTTC
>TRBD2|TRBJ2-7|.|TRBV7-8
CASSVTAGGSYEQYF
TGTGCCAGCAGCGTAACCGCGGGGGGGTCCTACGAGCAGTACTTC
>TRBD1|TRBJ1-1|few|TRBV5-4
CASSPGGQVNTEAFF
TGTGCCAGCAGCCCCGGAGGACAGGTGAACACTGAAGCTTTCTTT
>TRBD1|TRBJ2-5|many|TRBV19
CASSIAGGIETQYF
TGTGCCAGTAGTATAGCAGGGGGAATAGAGACCCAGTACTTC
>.|TRBJ2-1|.|TRBV11-2
CASSPGRTYNEQFF
TGTGCCAGCAGCCCCGGGAGAACCTACAATGAGCAGTTCTTC
>TRBD1|TRBJ2-3|.|TRBV5-1
CASRKQGAWADTQYF
TGCGCCAGCAGGAAACAGGGGGCTTGGGCAGATACGCAGTATTTT
>.|TRBJ2-7|.|TRBV15
CATSRDEGYEQYF
TGTGCCACCAGCAGAGATGAGGGCTACGAGCAGTACTTC
>.|TRBJ2-3|.|TRBV21-1
CASSNLVRGQARRVREHTQYF
TGTGCCAGCAGCAACTTGGTCCGGGGACAGGCCCGACGTGTACGAGAACATACGCAGTATTTT
>TRBD1|TRBJ2-7|.|TRBV6-6
CARRWTGGHEQYF
TGTGCCAGGCGATGGACAGGGGGTCACGAGCAGTACTTC
>.|TRBJ1-4|few|TRBV6-1
CASSLIANEKLFF
TGTGCCAGCAGTCTTATAGCTAATGAAAAACTGTTTTTT
>.|TRBJ2-2|.|TRBV5-4
CASSLLARNTGELFF
TGTGCCAGCAGCTTGTTGGCCAGAAACACCGGGGAGCTGTTTTTT
>TRBD2|TRBJ2-7|once|TRBV5-4
CASSLATSGAYYEQYF
TGTGCCAGCAGCTTGGCCACTAGCGGGGCTTACTACGAGCAGTACTTC
>.|TRBJ1-2|.|TRBV28
CASSFPGGSRGYTF
TGTGCCAGCAGTTTCCCGGGGGGTTCGCGTGGCTACACCTTC
>.|TRBJ2-7|few|TRBV20-1
CSASRAYEQYF
TGCAGTGCTAGTCGGGCCTACGAGCAGTACTTC
>.|TRBJ2-3|.|TRBV9
CASSTILTDTQYF
TGTGCCAGCAGCACAATTCTCACAGATACGCAGTATTTT
>TRBD1|TRBJ2-3|.|TRBV13
CASSSDRVTDTQYF
TGTGCCAGCAGTTCGGACAGGGTGACAGATACGCAGTATTTT
>.|TRBJ1-2|.|TRBV6-1
CASSRRQADYGYTF
TGTGCCAGCAGTAGAAGACAGGCGGACTATGGCTACACCTTC
>.|TRBJ2-2|.|TRBV19
CASLNENAGELFF
TGTGCCAGTCTGAATGAGAACGCCGGGGAGCTGTTTTTT
>.|TRBJ2-7|few|TRBV11-2
CASSFDEQYF
TGTGCCAGCAGCTTCGACGAGCAGTACTTC